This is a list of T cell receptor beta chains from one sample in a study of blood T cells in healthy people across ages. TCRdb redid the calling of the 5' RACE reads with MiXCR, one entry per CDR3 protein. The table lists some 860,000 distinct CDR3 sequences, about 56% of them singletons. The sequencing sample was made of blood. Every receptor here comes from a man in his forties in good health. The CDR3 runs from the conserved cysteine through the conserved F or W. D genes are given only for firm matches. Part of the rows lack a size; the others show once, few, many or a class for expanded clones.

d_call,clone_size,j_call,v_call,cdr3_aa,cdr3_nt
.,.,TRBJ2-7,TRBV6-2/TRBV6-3,CARSPWGPTYEQYF,TGTGCCAGGAGTCCCTGGGGGCCAACCTACGAGCAGTACTTC
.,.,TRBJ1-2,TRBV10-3,CAISERGGEANYGYTF,TGTGCCATCAGTGAAAGAGGTGGGGAAGCTAACTATGGCTACACCTTC
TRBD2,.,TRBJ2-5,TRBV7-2,CASSLGPTSVSRETQYF,TGTGCCAGCAGCTTAGGTCCGACTAGCGTGAGTAGAGAGACCCAGTACTTC
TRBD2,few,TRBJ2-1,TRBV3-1,CASSQGLTSGANEQFF,TGTGCCAGCAGCCAAGGTCTAACTAGCGGGGCGAATGAGCAGTTCTTC
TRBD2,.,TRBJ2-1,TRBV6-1,CASTGLAGGSSYNEQFF,TGTGCCAGCACGGGACTAGCGGGGGGGAGCTCCTACAATGAGCAGTTCTTC
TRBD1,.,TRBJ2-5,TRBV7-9,CASSRGWTGLQETQYF,TGTGCCAGCAGCCGAGGTTGGACAGGGCTCCAAGAGACCCAGTACTTC
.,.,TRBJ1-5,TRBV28,CASSYYGQNQPQHF,TGTGCCAGCAGTTATTACGGCCAAAATCAGCCCCAGCATTTT
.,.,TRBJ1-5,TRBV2,CASSEGENQPQHF,TGTGCCAGCAGTGAAGGGGAAAATCAGCCCCAGCATTTT
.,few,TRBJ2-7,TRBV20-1,CSASFLAWSPPYEQYF,TGCAGTGCTAGTTTTCTAGCGTGGAGCCCGCCCTACGAGCAGTACTTC
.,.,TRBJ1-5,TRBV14,CASSQGGDQPQHF,TGTGCCAGCAGCCAAGGGGGGGACCAGCCCCAGCATTTT
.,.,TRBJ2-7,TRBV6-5,CASSFPQAQGLEQYF,TGTGCCAGCAGTTTCCCCCAGGCCCAGGGGCTCGAGCAGTACTTC
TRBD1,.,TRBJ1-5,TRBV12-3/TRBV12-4,CASSRGQFNNQPQHF,TGTGCCAGCAGCCGGGGACAGTTCAACAATCAGCCCCAGCATTTT
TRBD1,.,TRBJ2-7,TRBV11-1,CASSLEGQGFSEQYF,TGTGCCAGCAGCTTAGAGGGACAGGGTTTCTCCGAGCAGTACTTC
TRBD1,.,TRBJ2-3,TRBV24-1,CATGQGVDTQYF,TGTGCCACCGGGCAGGGGGTTGATACGCAGTATTTT
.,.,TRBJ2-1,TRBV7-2,CASSLAFIEQFF,TGTGCCAGCAGCTTAGCATTTATTGAGCAGTTCTTC
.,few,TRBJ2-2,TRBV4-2,CASSPLLRTPGELFF,TGTGCCAGCAGCCCGCTACTAAGGACTCCCGGGGAGCTGTTTTTT
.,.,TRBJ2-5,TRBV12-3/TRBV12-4,CASSQRGGATLDNEQYF,TGTGCCAGCAGTCAGCGAGGTGGAGCGACCTTGGACAATGAGCAGTACTTC
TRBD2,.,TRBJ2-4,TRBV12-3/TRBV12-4,CASRETSGGDKNIQYF,TGTGCCAGCAGGGAGACTAGCGGGGGGGATAAAAACATTCAGTACTTC
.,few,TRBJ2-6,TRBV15,CATSSSSSGNSGANVLTF,TGTGCCACCAGCAGCTCATCTTCAGGAAACTCTGGGGCCAACGTCCTGACTTTC
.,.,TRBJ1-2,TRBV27,CASSYNPNYGYTF,TGTGCCAGCAGTTACAACCCTAACTATGGCTACACCTTC
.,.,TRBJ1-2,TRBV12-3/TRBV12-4,CARSLMVGHGDGYTF,TGTGCCAGAAGTTTAATGGTGGGACATGGAGATGGCTACACCTTC
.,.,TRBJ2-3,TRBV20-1,CSAMGRSTDTQYF,TGCAGTGCTATGGGACGCAGCACAGATACGCAGTATTTT
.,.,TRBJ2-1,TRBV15,CATSRDLEGGGEQFF,TGTGCCACCAGCAGAGATCTTGAGGGTGGTGGTGAGCAGTTCTTC
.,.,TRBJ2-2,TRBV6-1,CASGGGWGTGELFF,TGTGCCAGCGGAGGGGGATGGGGCACCGGGGAGCTGTTTTTT
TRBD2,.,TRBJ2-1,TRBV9,CASSGGGWGGINEQFF,TGTGCCAGCAGCGGAGGAGGCTGGGGGGGAATCAATGAGCAGTTCTTC
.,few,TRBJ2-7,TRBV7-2,CASSSGANYEQYF,TGTGCCAGCAGTTCAGGGGCCAACTACGAGCAGTACTTC
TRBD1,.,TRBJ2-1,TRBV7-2,CASSPETGDHGNEQFF,TGTGCCAGCAGCCCGGAGACAGGGGACCATGGGAATGAGCAGTTCTTC
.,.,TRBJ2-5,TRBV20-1,CSVRVAAQTQYF,TGCAGTGTGCGTGTAGCAGCGCAGACCCAGTACTTC
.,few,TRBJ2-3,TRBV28,CASRVRQASTDTQYF,TGTGCCAGCAGAGTACGGCAGGCTAGCACAGATACGCAGTATTTT
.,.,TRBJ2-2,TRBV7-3,CASSPAAHTGELFF,TGTGCCAGCAGCCCCGCGGCACATACCGGGGAGCTGTTTTTT
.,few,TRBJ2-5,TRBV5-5,CASSFIWTNLQETQYF,TGTGCCAGCAGCTTTATATGGACTAATCTCCAAGAGACCCAGTACTTC
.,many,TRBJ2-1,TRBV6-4,CASSDSMRNSYNEQFF,TGTGCCAGCAGTGACTCGATGAGGAACTCCTACAATGAGCAGTTCTTC
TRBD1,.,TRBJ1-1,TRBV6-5,CASSSPGRGRGTEAFF,TGTGCCAGCAGTTCCCCGGGCAGGGGGCGGGGTACTGAAGCTTTCTTT
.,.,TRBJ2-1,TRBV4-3,CASSPLDLGRDEQFF,TGCGCCAGCAGCCCCCTTGACCTTGGGAGAGATGAGCAGTTCTTC
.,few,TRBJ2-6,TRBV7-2,CASSLGASSGANVLTF,TGTGCCAGCAGCTTAGGTGCCAGCTCTGGGGCCAACGTCCTGACTTTC
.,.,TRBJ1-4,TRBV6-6,CASSATTWATNEKLFF,TGTGCCAGCAGTGCCACGACGTGGGCAACTAATGAAAAACTGTTTTTT
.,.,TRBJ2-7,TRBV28,CASHSRVLSYEQYF,TGTGCCAGCCACTCAAGGGTTCTCTCCTACGAGCAGTACTTC
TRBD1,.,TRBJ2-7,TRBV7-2,CASSLSGTDNYEQYF,TGTGCCAGCAGCTTATCCGGGACAGATAACTACGAGCAGTACTTC
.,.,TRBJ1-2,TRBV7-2,CASSQSGGAYGYTF,TGTGCCAGCAGCCAGAGCGGAGGGGCATATGGCTACACCTTC
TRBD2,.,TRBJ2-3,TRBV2,CASSLRGGRDTDTQYF,TGTGCCAGCAGCCTAAGGGGAGGGCGGGACACAGATACGCAGTATTTT
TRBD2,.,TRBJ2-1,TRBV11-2,CASSWSGSRSYNEQFF,TGTGCCAGCAGCTGGAGCGGGAGTCGGTCCTACAATGAGCAGTTCTTC
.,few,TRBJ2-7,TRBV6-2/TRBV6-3,CASIGTPYEQYF,TGTGCCAGCATCGGGACTCCCTACGAGCAGTACTTC
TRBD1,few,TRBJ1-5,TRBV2,CASSRDRGRNQPQHF,TGTGCCAGCTCCCGGGACAGGGGGAGGAATCAGCCCCAGCATTTT
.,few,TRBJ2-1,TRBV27,CASGVIGNEQFF,TGTGCCAGCGGCGTTATCGGGAATGAGCAGTTCTTC
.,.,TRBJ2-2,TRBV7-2,CASSPTRATGELFF,TGTGCCAGCAGCCCGACGAGGGCCACCGGGGAGCTGTTTTTT
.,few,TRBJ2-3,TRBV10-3,CAINGVQDTQYF,TGTGCCATCAATGGGGTTCAAGATACGCAGTATTTT
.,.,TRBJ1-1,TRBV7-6,CASSLALDTTEAFF,TGTGCCAGCAGCTTAGCTTTGGATACCACTGAAGCTTTCTTT
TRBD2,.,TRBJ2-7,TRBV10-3,CAIRAGTSVYEQYF,TGTGCCATCAGAGCCGGGACTAGCGTCTACGAGCAGTACTTC
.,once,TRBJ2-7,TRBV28,CASSQTDRFHEQYF,TGTGCCAGCAGCCAGACCGACAGGTTCCACGAGCAGTACTTC
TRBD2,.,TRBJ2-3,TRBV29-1,CSVSYKTSGRPDTQYF,TGCAGCGTTTCTTACAAGACTAGCGGGAGACCAGATACGCAGTATTTT
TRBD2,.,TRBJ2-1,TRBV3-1,CASSHRLGLAGGQGQFF,TGTGCCAGCAGCCATCGACTTGGACTAGCGGGGGGGCAGGGGCAGTTCTTC
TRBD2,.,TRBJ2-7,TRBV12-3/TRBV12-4,CASSLETGSASGRTYEQYF,TGTGCCAGCAGTTTAGAGACGGGGTCGGCTAGCGGGAGGACCTACGAGCAGTACTTC
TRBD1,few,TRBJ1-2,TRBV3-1,CASSQSLGQGKVDYGYTF,TGTGCCAGCAGCCAATCACTGGGACAGGGTAAAGTTGACTATGGCTACACCTTC
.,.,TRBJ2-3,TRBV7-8,CASSFRGQHTDTQYF,TGTGCCAGCAGCTTCCGGGGCCAGCACACAGATACGCAGTATTTT
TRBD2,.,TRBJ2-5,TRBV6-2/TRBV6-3,CASIKAGGSRQETQYF,TGTGCCAGCATAAAGGCGGGCGGGAGTCGACAAGAGACCCAGTACTTC
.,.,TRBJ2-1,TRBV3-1,CASSPPGVTYNEQFF,TGTGCCAGCAGCCCCCCAGGGGTAACCTACAATGAGCAGTTCTTC
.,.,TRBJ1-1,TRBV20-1,CSALRKRAGTEAFF,TGCAGTGCCCTGAGGAAAAGGGCAGGCACTGAAGCTTTCTTT
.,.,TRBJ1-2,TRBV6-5,CASSSSTGGGEGYTF,.
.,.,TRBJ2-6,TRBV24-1,CATSDPSHGSGANVLTF,TGTGCCACCAGTGATCCCAGCCATGGCTCTGGGGCCAACGTCCTGACTTTC
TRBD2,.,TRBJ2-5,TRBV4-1,CASSQVRLAEGETQYF,TGCGCCAGCAGCCAAGTGAGACTAGCGGAGGGGGAGACCCAGTACTTC